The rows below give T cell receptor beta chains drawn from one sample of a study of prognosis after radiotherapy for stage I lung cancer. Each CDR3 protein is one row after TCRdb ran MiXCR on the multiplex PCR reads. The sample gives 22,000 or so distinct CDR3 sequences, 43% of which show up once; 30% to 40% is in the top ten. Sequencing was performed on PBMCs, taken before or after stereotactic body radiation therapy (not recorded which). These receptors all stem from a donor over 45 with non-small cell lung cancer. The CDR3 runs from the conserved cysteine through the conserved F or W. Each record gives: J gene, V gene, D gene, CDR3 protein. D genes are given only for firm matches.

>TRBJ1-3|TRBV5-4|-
CASSPGTVSGNTIYF
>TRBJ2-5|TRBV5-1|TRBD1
CASSLLGGTGGFGTQYF
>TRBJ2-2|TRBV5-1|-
CASIPRTCGGTGELFF
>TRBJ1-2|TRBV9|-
CASSPTGTSNYGYTF
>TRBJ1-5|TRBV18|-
CASSPGVNSNQPQHF
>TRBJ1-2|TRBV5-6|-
CASTLDGIYGYTF
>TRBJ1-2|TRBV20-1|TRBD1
CSASDRVNYGYTF
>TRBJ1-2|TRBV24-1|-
CATSDFFADYGYTF
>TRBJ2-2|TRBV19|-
CASSIIRGGGTGELFF
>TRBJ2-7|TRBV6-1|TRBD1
CASSTRRDRGRFEQYF
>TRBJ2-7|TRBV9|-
CASSVDGTYEQYF
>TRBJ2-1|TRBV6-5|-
CAIIYGSSGGNEQFF
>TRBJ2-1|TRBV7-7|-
CASSPEALGNEQFF
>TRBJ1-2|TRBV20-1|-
CSAPAGAGHYGYTF
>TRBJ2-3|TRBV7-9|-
CASSGPGLGTDTQYF
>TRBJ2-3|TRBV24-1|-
CATIDFMDTQYF
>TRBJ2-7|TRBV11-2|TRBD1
CASSYRQGGGEQYF
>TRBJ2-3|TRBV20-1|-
CSARTIGTDTQYF
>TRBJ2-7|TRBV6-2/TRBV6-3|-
CASSSGQTLKNYEQYF
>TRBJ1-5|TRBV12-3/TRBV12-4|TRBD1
CASSGTGVQPQHF
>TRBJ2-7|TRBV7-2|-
CASSTPFNTYDQYF
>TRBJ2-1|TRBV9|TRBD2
CASSRGGTTDNEQFF
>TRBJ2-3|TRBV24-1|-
CATSDFSGGASDTQYF
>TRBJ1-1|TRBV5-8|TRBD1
CASSQPGQGKAFF
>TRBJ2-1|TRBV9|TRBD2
CASSSELREDEQFF
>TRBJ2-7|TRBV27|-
CASTPPYEQYF